A selection of T cell receptor beta chains follows, all from one sample in a study of shared clonotypes between healthy human individuals. Produced via immunoSEQ multiplex PCR; TCRdb's table is partial and in-frame only. Of over 400,000 clones listed, roughly 95% are singletons. The specimen was naive CD4+ T cells sorted from blood. The receptors were sampled from a woman aged 25 to 39 in good health. CDR3s include the opening cysteine and the closing phenylalanine or tryptophan. Each record gives: J gene, D gene, V gene, clone size, CDR3 protein, CDR3 DNA. A D gene is named only where the DNA matches it firmly. Some rows have no size entry. The others give once, few or many, or a class for an expanded clone.

J: TRBJ1-5
D: .
V: TRBV2
size: few
CDR3: CASAAGNQPQHF
DNA: TGTGCCTCAGCGGCAGGCAATCAGCCCCAGCATTTT

J: TRBJ2-7
D: .
V: TRBV5-1
size: .
CDR3: CASSLSQGSYEQYF
DNA: TGCGCCAGCAGCTTGTCACAGGGCTCCTACGAGCAGTACTTC

J: TRBJ2-7
D: TRBD2
V: TRBV7-2
size: .
CDR3: CASSTSGEILEQYF
DNA: TGTGCCAGCAGCACTAGCGGGGAGATTCTCGAGCAGTACTTC

J: TRBJ1-4
D: .
V: TRBV19
size: once
CDR3: CASSVTGTNEKLFF
DNA: TGTGCCAGTAGCGTAACGGGAACTAATGAAAAACTGTTTTTT

J: TRBJ2-7
D: .
V: TRBV7-8
size: .
CDR3: CASSLAVRDTSYEQYF
DNA: TGTGCCAGCAGCTTAGCAGTACGGGACACCTCCTACGAGCAGTACTTC

J: TRBJ1-1
D: .
V: TRBV7-9
size: .
CDR3: CASSLPGAGSGTEAFF
DNA: TGTGCCAGCAGCTTGCCTGGGGCCGGGAGTGGCACTGAAGCTTTCTTT

J: TRBJ2-7
D: .
V: TRBV5-4
size: once
CDR3: CASSLNRDPTYEQYF
DNA: TGTGCCAGCAGCTTGAACCGGGACCCAACCTACGAGCAGTACTTC

J: TRBJ2-5
D: .
V: TRBV21-1
size: .
CDR3: CASIRDRGVGETQYF
DNA: TGTGCCAGCATCCGGGACAGGGGGGTAGGAGAGACCCAGTACTTC

J: TRBJ1-1
D: TRBD1
V: TRBV6-5
size: .
CDR3: CASSATGEGDTEAFF
DNA: TGTGCCAGCAGTGCAACAGGGGAGGGGGACACTGAAGCTTTCTTT

J: TRBJ2-5
D: TRBD2
V: TRBV18
size: once
CDR3: CASSLTLAGEETQYF
DNA: TGTGCCAGCTCACTCACCCTAGCGGGAGAGGAGACCCAGTACTTC

J: TRBJ1-5
D: .
V: TRBV5-1
size: .
CDR3: CASSLVGSANQPQHF
DNA: TGCGCCAGCAGCTTGGTTGGTTCTGCCAATCAGCCCCAGCATTTT

J: TRBJ2-7
D: TRBD2
V: TRBV6-1
size: .
CDR3: CASSKSGTVGYEQYF
DNA: TGTGCCAGCAGTAAAAGCGGGACGGTCGGCTACGAGCAGTACTTC

J: TRBJ1-4
D: .
V: TRBV2
size: .
CDR3: CASSQSWIRSEKLFF
DNA: TGTGCCAGCAGTCAAAGTTGGATCAGGAGTGAAAAACTGTTTTTT

J: TRBJ2-7
D: TRBD2
V: TRBV6-5
size: .
CDR3: CASSYEAGGPGEQYF
DNA: TGTGCCAGCAGTTACGAAGCGGGAGGGCCGGGAGAGCAGTACTTC

J: TRBJ2-7
D: .
V: TRBV4-2
size: once
CDR3: CASSQTSGVVGEQYF
DNA: TGTGCCAGCAGCCAAACGTCAGGGGTTGTGGGCGAGCAGTACTTC

J: TRBJ2-7
D: TRBD2
V: TRBV28
size: .
CDR3: CASSSPGREPYEQYF
DNA: TGTGCCAGCAGTTCGCCTGGGCGGGAGCCGTACGAGCAGTACTTC

J: TRBJ2-2
D: .
V: TRBV7-8
size: once
CDR3: CASSLVWYRVGELFF
DNA: TGTGCCAGCAGCTTAGTATGGTATAGGGTCGGGGAGCTGTTTTTT

J: TRBJ1-5
D: .
V: TRBV5-1
size: .
CDR3: CASSLAPGAAGQPQHF
DNA: TGCGCCAGCAGCTTGGCCCCGGGAGCGGCAGGGCAGCCCCAGCATTTT

J: TRBJ1-2
D: .
V: TRBV2
size: .
CDR3: CASSEGGKPSRF
DNA: TGTGCCAGCAGTGAGGGGGGGAAACCTAGCCGTTTC

J: TRBJ1-5
D: .
V: TRBV21-1
size: .
CDR3: CASDRQDRSNQPQHF
DNA: TGTGCCAGCGACCGACAGGACCGTAGCAATCAGCCCCAGCATTTT

J: TRBJ2-7
D: .
V: TRBV1
size: .
CDR3: CTSSQGLTSGPTYEQYF
DNA: TGCACCAGCAGCCAAGGGTTGACTAGCGGACCAACCTACGAGCAGTACTTC

J: TRBJ2-7
D: TRBD1
V: TRBV18
size: .
CDR3: CASSPRSIQGSGEQYF
DNA: TGTGCCAGCTCACCACGATCTATACAGGGGTCAGGCGAGCAGTACTTC

J: TRBJ1-1
D: TRBD1
V: TRBV15
size: .
CDR3: CATSRRTGYTEAFF
DNA: TGTGCCACCAGCAGAAGGACAGGGTATACTGAAGCTTTCTTT

J: TRBJ1-2
D: TRBD1
V: TRBV9
size: once
CDR3: CASSVGLDRVYGYTF
DNA: TGTGCCAGCAGCGTAGGCCTCGACAGGGTCTATGGCTACACCTTC

J: TRBJ2-6
D: .
V: TRBV6-5
size: .
CDR3: CASSYHSGANVLTF
DNA: TGTGCCAGCAGTTATCATTCTGGGGCCAACGTCCTGACTTTC

J: TRBJ2-7
D: .
V: TRBV4-1
size: .
CDR3: CASSQEAGRTYEQYF
DNA: TGCGCCAGCAGCCAAGAGGCCGGCAGAACCTACGAGCAGTACTTC

J: TRBJ1-5
D: TRBD1
V: TRBV19
size: .
CDR3: CASSIQGQGLNQPQHF
DNA: TGTGCCAGTAGTATCCAGGGACAGGGGCTTAATCAGCCCCAGCATTTT

J: TRBJ2-1
D: TRBD2
V: TRBV27
size: .
CDR3: CASSLAGTSLNEQFF
DNA: TGTGCCAGCAGCCTAGCTGGGACTAGCTTGAATGAGCAGTTCTTC

J: TRBJ2-1
D: TRBD2
V: TRBV5-1
size: .
CDR3: CASHNGGRPNEQFF
DNA: TGCGCCAGTCATAATGGCGGGAGACCCAATGAGCAGTTCTTC

J: TRBJ1-3
D: .
V: TRBV28
size: .
CDR3: CASRNPNGNTIYF
DNA: TGTGCCAGCAGAAACCCGAACGGAAACACCATATATTTT

J: TRBJ2-7
D: TRBD1
V: TRBV7-9
size: .
CDR3: CASSLGQGYDEQYF
DNA: TGTGCCAGCAGCTTAGGACAGGGGTACGACGAGCAGTACTTC

J: TRBJ1-2
D: TRBD1
V: TRBV5-1
size: .
CDR3: CASSATGTGRIGGYTF
DNA: TGCGCCAGCAGCGCTACCGGGACAGGGAGGATAGGTGGCTACACCTTC

J: TRBJ1-4
D: .
V: TRBV30
size: .
CDR3: CAWNTQIGRLEKLFF
DNA: TGTGCCTGGAATACCCAAATCGGACGACTTGAAAAACTGTTTTTT

J: TRBJ2-7
D: .
V: TRBV29-1
size: .
CDR3: CSVEKRDEGRGYEQYF
DNA: TGCAGCGTTGAAAAAAGGGATGAGGGAAGAGGCTACGAGCAGTACTTC

J: TRBJ2-1
D: TRBD2
V: TRBV5-1
size: .
CDR3: CASSYWTSGSNEQFF
DNA: TGCGCCAGCAGCTATTGGACTAGCGGGAGTAATGAGCAGTTCTTC

J: TRBJ1-1
D: TRBD1
V: TRBV7-9
size: .
CDR3: CASSFRGQNTEAFF
DNA: TGTGCCAGCAGCTTCAGGGGGCAAAACACTGAAGCTTTCTTT

J: TRBJ2-7
D: .
V: TRBV21-1
size: .
CDR3: CASSKTSGRTYEQYF
DNA: TGTGCCAGCAGCAAGACTAGCGGGAGGACCTACGAGCAGTACTTC

J: TRBJ2-7
D: TRBD2
V: TRBV5-1
size: .
CDR3: CASRASGAYEQYF
DNA: TGCGCCAGCAGGGCTAGCGGGGCCTACGAGCAGTACTTC

J: TRBJ2-1
D: .
V: TRBV28
size: .
CDR3: CASSPYLAGKRNEQFF
DNA: TGTGCCAGCAGTCCCTATCTGGCGGGAAAAAGGAATGAGCAGTTCTTC

J: TRBJ2-1
D: .
V: TRBV5-1
size: .
CDR3: CASSLGEVNEQFF
DNA: TGCGCCAGCAGCTTGGGGGAGGTTAATGAGCAGTTCTTC

J: TRBJ1-1
D: TRBD1
V: TRBV28
size: .
CDR3: CASRDRGRTEAFF
DNA: TGTGCCAGCAGAGACAGGGGGCGGACTGAAGCTTTCTTT